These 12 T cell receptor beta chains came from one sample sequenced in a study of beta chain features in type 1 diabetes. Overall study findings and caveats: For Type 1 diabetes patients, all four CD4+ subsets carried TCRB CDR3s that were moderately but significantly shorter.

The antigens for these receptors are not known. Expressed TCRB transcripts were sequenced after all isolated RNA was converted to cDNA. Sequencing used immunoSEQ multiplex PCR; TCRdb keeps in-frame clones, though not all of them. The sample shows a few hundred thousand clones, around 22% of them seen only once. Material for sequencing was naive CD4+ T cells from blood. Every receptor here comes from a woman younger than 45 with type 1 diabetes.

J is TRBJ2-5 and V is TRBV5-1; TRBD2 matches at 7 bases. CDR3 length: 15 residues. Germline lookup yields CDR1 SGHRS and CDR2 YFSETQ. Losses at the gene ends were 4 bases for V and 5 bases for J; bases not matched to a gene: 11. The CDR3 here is CASSPGGQLRETQYF. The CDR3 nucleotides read TGCGCCAGCAGCCCGGGAGGTCAGCTTAGGGAGACCCAGTACTTC. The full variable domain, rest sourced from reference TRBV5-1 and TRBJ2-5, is KAGVTQTPRYLIKTRGQQVTLSCSPISGHRSVSWYQQTPGQGLQFLFEYFSETQRNKGNFPGRFSGRQFSNSRSEMNVSTLELGDSALYLCASSPGGQLRETQYFGPGTRLLVL.

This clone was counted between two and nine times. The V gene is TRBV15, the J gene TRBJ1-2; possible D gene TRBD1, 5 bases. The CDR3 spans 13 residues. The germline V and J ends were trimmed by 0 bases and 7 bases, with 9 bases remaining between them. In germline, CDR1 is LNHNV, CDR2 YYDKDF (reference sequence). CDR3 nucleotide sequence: TGTGCCACCAGCAGAGAAGGGGCTGGTGGCTACACCTTC. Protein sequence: CATSREGAGGYTF.

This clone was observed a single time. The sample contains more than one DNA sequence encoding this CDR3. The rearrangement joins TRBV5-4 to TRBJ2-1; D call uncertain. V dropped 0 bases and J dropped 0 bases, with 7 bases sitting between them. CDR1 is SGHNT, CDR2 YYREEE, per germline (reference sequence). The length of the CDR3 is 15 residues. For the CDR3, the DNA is TGTGCCAGCAGCTTGGGATCTAGCTCCTACAATGAGCAGTTCTTC. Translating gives CASSLGSSSYNEQFF. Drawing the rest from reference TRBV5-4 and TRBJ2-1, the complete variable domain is ETGVTQSPTHLIKTRGQQVTLRCSSQSGHNTVSWYQQALGQGPQFIFQYYREEENGRGNFPPRFSGLQFPNYSSELNVNALELDDSALYLCASSLGSSSYNEQFFGPGTRLTVL.

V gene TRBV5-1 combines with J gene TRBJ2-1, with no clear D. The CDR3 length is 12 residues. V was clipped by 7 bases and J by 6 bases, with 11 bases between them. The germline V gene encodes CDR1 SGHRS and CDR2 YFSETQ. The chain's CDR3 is CASLDSGNEQFF. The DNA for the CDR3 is TGCGCCAGCTTAGACTCGGGCAATGAGCAGTTCTTC.

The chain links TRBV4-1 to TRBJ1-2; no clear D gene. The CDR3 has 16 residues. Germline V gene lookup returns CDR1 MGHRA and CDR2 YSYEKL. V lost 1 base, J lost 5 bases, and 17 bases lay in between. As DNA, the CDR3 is TGCGCCAGCAGCCAAGGAGCGGCAGGTTTTGAATATGGCTACACCTTC. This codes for CASSQGAAGFEYGYTF.

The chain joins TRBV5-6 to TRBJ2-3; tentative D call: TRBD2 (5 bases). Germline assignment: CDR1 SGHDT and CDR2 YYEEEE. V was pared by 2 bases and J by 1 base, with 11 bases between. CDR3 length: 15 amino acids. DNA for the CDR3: TGTGCCAGCAGCTTTCCTAGCTTAGGCACAGATACGCAGTATTTT. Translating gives CASSFPSLGTDTQYF.

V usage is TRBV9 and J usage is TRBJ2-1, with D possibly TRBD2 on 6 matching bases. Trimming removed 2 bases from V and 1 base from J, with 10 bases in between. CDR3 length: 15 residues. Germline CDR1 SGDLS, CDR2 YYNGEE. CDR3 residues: CASSVGSQSYNEQFF. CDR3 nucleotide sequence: TGTGCCAGCAGCGTCGGGAGTCAGTCCTACAATGAGCAGTTCTTC.

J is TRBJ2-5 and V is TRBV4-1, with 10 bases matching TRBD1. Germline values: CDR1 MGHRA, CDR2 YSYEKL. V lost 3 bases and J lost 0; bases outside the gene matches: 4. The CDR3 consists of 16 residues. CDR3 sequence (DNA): TGCGCCAGCAGCCAGCTCGGGACAGGGGACCAAGAGACCCAGTACTTC. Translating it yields CASSQLGTGDQETQYF.

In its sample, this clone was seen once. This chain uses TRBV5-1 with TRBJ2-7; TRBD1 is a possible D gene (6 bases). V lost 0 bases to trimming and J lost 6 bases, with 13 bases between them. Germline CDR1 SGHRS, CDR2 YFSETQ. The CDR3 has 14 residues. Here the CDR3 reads CASSLAHRVGEQYF. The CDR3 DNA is TGCGCCAGCAGCTTGGCTCACAGGGTAGGCGAGCAGTACTTC.

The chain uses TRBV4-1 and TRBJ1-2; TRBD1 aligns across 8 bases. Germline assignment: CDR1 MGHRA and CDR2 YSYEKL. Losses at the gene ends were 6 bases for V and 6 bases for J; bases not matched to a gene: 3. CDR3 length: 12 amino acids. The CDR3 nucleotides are TGCGCCAGCAGGGACAGGGCGGATGGCTACACCTTC. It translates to CASRDRADGYTF.

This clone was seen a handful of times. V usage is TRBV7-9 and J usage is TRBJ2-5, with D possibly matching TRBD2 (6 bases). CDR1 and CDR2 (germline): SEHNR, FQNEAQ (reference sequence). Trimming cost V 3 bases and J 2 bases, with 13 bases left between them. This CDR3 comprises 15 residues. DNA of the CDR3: TGTGCCAGCAGCTTCCGGGACTCCAAGCAAGAGACCCAGTACTTC. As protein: CASSFRDSKQETQYF.

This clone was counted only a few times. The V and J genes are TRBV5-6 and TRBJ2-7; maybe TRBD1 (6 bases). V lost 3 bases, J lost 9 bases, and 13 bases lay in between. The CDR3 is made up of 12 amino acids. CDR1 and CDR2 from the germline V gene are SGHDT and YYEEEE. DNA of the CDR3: TGTGCCAGCAGCTCGGACAGTTCAAGGCAGTACTTC. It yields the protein CASSSDSSRQYF.